The following is a T cell receptor beta chain sequence with its context. The antigen is unknown. The data stem from a study of T cells after yellow fever vaccination. Study details: Fractions containing few cells were prepared with SMART-Seq v4 Ultra Low Input. Broader study findings: A secondary response was less intense yet reached its peak sooner, at day 5 versus 15. Detected again after the booster were most primary-vaccination clones, at almost 97% CD4 and approximately 90% CD8.

MiXCR, run by TCRdb on the 5' RACE reads, gives a single entry per CDR3 protein. The table records approximately 550,000 distinct CDR3 sequences, 15% to 20% of them present only once. Germline V lookup: CDR1 MNHEY, CDR2 SMNVEV (reference sequence). The J segment lost 2 bases and the V segment lost 4 bases, leaving 16 bases of the junction unmatched. The CDR3 is 18 amino acids. The sequence derives from a man in his thirties or forties who received the YFV17D yellow fever vaccine. The V and J genes are TRBV27 and TRBJ2-7; 8 bases map to TRBD2. Material: PBMCs, obtained 15 days after the yellow fever booster vaccination. CDR3 coding DNA: TGTGCCAGCAGTTCCTACCCACCTAGTGCGGGAGGTCCCTACGAGCAGTACTTC. This gives the protein CASSSYPPSAGGPYEQYF.